The 15 T cell receptor beta chains given below trace back to one sample, sequenced in a study of cytomegalovirus exposure and HLA in healthy donors. PCR employed 60 Vbeta and 13 Jbeta primers. Profiling relied on immunoSEQ multiplex PCR, and the TCRdb table lists in-frame clones only, not all of them. Found here are about 140,000 clones, approximately 57% of them singletons; the top ten hold roughly 1.9%. What was sequenced was PBMCs. The receptor set was obtained from a male donor in good health and CMV-seronegative.

This clone was seen only a few times. The rearrangement joins TRBV10-1 to TRBJ1-1; D perhaps matches TRBD1 (5 bases). The CDR3 is made up of 18 amino acids. Trimming pared 0 bases from V and 2 bases from J, leaving 19 bases between. Germline assignment: CDR1 WNHNN and CDR2 SYGVQD (reference sequence). Written as DNA, the CDR3 is TGCGCCAGCAGTGAGTCGGTAATTAGGACGGGGGGAAACACTGAAGCTTTCTTT. It encodes CASSESVIRTGGNTEAFF.

CDR3 protein: CATSGSGVLIYNEQFF. CDR3 DNA sequence: TGTGCCACCAGCGGGTCAGGGGTCCTTATCTACAATGAGCAGTTCTTC. The chain employs TRBV15 and TRBJ2-1; TRBD1 is a possible D gene (6 bases). Germline CDR1 reads LNHNV; CDR2 reads YYDKDF (reference sequence). This CDR3 spans 16 amino acids. With 5 bases removed from V and 3 bases from J, the gap between germline ends came to 17 bases.

With regard to this clone: Additional DNA sequences in this sample encode the identical CDR3. The chain uses TRBV5-1 and TRBJ2-7; D gene ambiguous. CDR1 SGHRS and CDR2 YFSETQ come from the germline V gene. The ends were cut back, 2 bases at V and 0 bases at J, with 9 bases in the middle. The CDR3 has 14 amino acids. CDR3 DNA sequence: TGCGCCAGCAGCTTAGAACCCTACTCCTACGAGCAGTACTTC. Translation gives CASSLEPYSYEQYF.

This chain uses TRBV18 with TRBJ1-6; D ambiguous. The length of the CDR3 is 14 residues. Trimming removed 2 bases at V and 7 bases at J, with 9 bases between. The germline V gene has CDR1 KGHSH and CDR2 LQKENI. CDR3 sequence: CASSPTAGNSPLHF. CDR3 nucleotide sequence: TGTGCCAGCTCACCAACAGCAGGCAATTCACCCCTCCACTTT.

With respect to this clone: One end of the junction does not line up with germline, which may come from a read error. This chain links TRBV6-1 with TRBJ1-2, with D possibly TRBD1 on 5 matching bases. The CDR3 is 13 residues long. Germline lookup yields CDR1 MNHNS and CDR2 SASEGT. The chain's CDR3 is CASSKGPGEGYPF. CDR3 sequence (DNA): TGTGCCAGCAGTAAAGGACCGGGGGAAGGCTACCCCTTC.

The rearrangement uses TRBV4-3 and TRBJ1-5; TRBD1 matches 10 bases. The CDR3 length is 14 residues. After removal of 4 bases from V and 10 bases from J, the junction contained 7 bases not matched to a gene. Germline V gene lookup returns CDR1 LGHNA and CDR2 YSLEER. Here the CDR3 DNA reads TGCGCCAGCAGCCGAGGACAGGGGGTGGGTCCCCAGCATTTT. Protein: CASSRGQGVGPQHF.

Points on this clone: Its ends do not fully match the called genes, so a read error is possible. The chain recombines TRBV7-7 with TRBJ1-1; tentative D call: TRBD1 (6 bases). The CDR3 has 13 amino acids. Germline CDR1 SSHAT, CDR2 FNYEAQ (reference sequence). The CDR3 loop is CASSVDSNTEAFF. CDR3 DNA sequence: TGTGCTAGCAGCGTGGACAGTAACACTGAAGCTTTCTTT. The full variable domain, completed using reference TRBV7-7 and TRBJ1-1, is GAGVSQSPRYKVTKRGQDVTLRCDPISSHATLYWYQQALGQGPEFLTYFNYEAQPDKSGLPSDRFSAERPEGSISTLTIQRTEQRDSAMYRCASSVDSNTEAFFGQGTRLTVV.

The rearrangement joins TRBV19 to TRBJ2-3; 10 bases are shared with TRBD1. Germline V gives CDR1 LNHDA, CDR2 SQIVND (reference sequence). The CDR3 has 15 residues. The V segment lost 3 bases and the J segment 7 bases; nucleotides outside the gene matches: 7. The CDR3 DNA is TGTGCCAGTAGTATGTTGACAGGGGGCTTAAATACGCAGTATTTT. It is translated as CASSMLTGGLNTQYF.

The chain uses TRBV19 and TRBJ1-4; 8 bases fit TRBD1. The CDR3 has 17 residues. Unmatched junction bases numbered 7, after V lost 4 bases and J lost 0 bases. CDR1 LNHDA and CDR2 SQIVND come from the germline V gene (reference sequence). The CDR3 loop is CASSNPGQATTNEKLFF. The CDR3, as DNA: TGTGCCAGTAGTAATCCGGGACAGGCCACAACTAATGAAAAACTGTTTTTT.

This clone came up once. The V call is TRBV7-2, the J call TRBJ2-5; D is ambiguous. The germline V gene has CDR1 SGHTA and CDR2 FQGNSA. The CDR3 has 13 amino acids. V dropped 5 bases and J dropped 2 bases, with 9 bases sitting between them. This chain's CDR3 is CASSPRLQETQYF. In DNA form, the CDR3 reads TGTGCCAGCAGCCCCCGGTTACAAGAGACCCAGTACTTC.

This clone appeared a few times. Because the CDR3's place on the DNA is in doubt, the DNA is left out and the CDR3 is given as listed by TCRdb. The V call is TRBV6-6, the J call TRBJ1-2; TRBD1, the D gene given by the table, was not confirmed from the DNA. Per germline, CDR1 MNHNY and CDR2 SVGAGI (reference sequence). The CDR3 is made up of 13 amino acids, end residues included. CDR3 in amino acids: CASILGQGSGYTF.

Only one count was recorded for this clone. The chain is built from TRBV4-3 and TRBJ2-5, with 11 bases fitting TRBD1. The trim removed 0 bases at V and 4 bases at J, leaving 13 bases unmatched. The CDR3 totals 19 residues. CDR1 is LGHNA and CDR2 is YSLEER in the germline V gene. The CDR3 loop reads CASSQDAFGQGASGETQYF. In nucleotides, the CDR3 is TGCGCCAGCAGCCAAGATGCGTTTGGACAGGGGGCGTCGGGAGAGACCCAGTACTTC.

This clone was seen a handful of times. The J gene is TRBJ1-1, the V gene TRBV5-1, with 8 bases lining up with TRBD1. CDR1 and CDR2 from the germline V gene are SGHRS and YFSETQ. V shed 0 bases and J 8 bases; nucleotides not matched to a gene: 9. The CDR3 contains 15 residues. Here the CDR3 reads CASSLDGTGETEAFF. CDR3 coding DNA: TGCGCCAGCAGCTTGGATGGGACAGGCGAGACGGAAGCTTTCTTT.

V gene TRBV25-1 combines with J gene TRBJ1-2; D remains unclear. Germline CDR1 and CDR2: MGHDK and SYGVNS. The CDR3 sequence is 14 residues long. The V end lost 4 bases, the J end lost 4 bases, and 13 bases lay between the germline ends. CDR3: CASSGVSLGYGYTF. DNA for the CDR3: TGTGCCAGCAGTGGGGTCTCGCTAGGCTATGGCTACACCTTC.

V is TRBV2 and J is TRBJ2-5, with 14 bases fitting TRBD2. V shed 4 bases, J shed 2 bases, and the junction held 3 bases outside the gene matches. Looked up from germline, CDR1 is SNHLY and CDR2 is FYNNEI. The CDR3 spans 16 residues. The CDR3 loop is CASSAGLAGEQETQYF. The CDR3 DNA follows: TGTGCCAGCAGTGCGGGACTAGCGGGGGAACAAGAGACCCAGTACTTC.